This TCR beta chain came from a study of T-cell memory formation after mild COVID-19. Study summary: TCR clusters mostly belonged to single donors.

This clonotype was detected many times. V dropped 0 bases and J dropped 1 base, with 13 bases sitting between them. This CDR3 is built from 16 residues. Germline V CDR1 and CDR2: SGHRS, YFSETQ. TCRdb reprocessed the 5' RACE reads via MiXCR and lists one record per CDR3 protein. This table has roughly 130,000 distinct CDR3 sequences, about 6.5% appearing once. The TCR comes from an adult woman who had mild COVID-19 (a few samples of this study predate the infection). Cell type and time point are not known. Sequencing was carried out using PBMCs or a T cell subset sorted from them (not recorded which). This chain connects TRBV5-1 to TRBJ2-5; D call uncertain. This CDR3 is CASSLGGSGAQETQYF. The CDR3 DNA reads TGCGCCAGCAGCTTGGGGGGATCAGGAGCCCAAGAGACCCAGTACTTC. The full variable domain, rest sourced from reference TRBV5-1 and TRBJ2-5, is KAGVTQTPRYLIKTRGQQVTLSCSPISGHRSVSWYQQTPGQGLQFLFEYFSETQRNKGNFPGRFSGRQFSNSRSEMNVSTLELGDSALYLCASSLGGSGAQETQYFGPGTRLLVL.